A single sample gave rise to the 29 T cell receptor beta chains below, sequenced in a study of blood T cell repertoires in COVID-19. Assay: immunoSEQ multiplex PCR; the TCRdb copy retains only in-frame clones and omits some. Here the sample spans 150,000 to 200,000 clones, about 89% being singletons. The sequencing input was PBMCs or T cells enriched from blood (not recorded which). These receptors were obtained from a woman younger than 30 who had recovered from COVID-19.

The chain is built from TRBV28 and TRBJ2-3, with 8 bases aligning to TRBD2. The germline CDR1 and CDR2 sequences are MDHEN and SYDVKM. The V segment lost 5 bases and the J segment 9 bases; nucleotides outside the gene matches: 13. The CDR3 sequence is 15 residues long. CDR3 coding DNA: TGTGCCAGCAGTCCGCCCAGCGGGAGTCGGGACACGCAGTATTTT. Protein sequence: CASSPPSGSRDTQYF.

The chain combines TRBV10-3 with TRBJ2-3, with D perhaps matching TRBD1 (6 bases). The CDR3 is 14 residues long. CDR1 is ENHRY, CDR2 SYGVKD, per germline. Trimming removed 6 bases from V and 6 bases from J, with 16 bases in between. The CDR3 DNA follows: TGTGCCATCAGGCGAGGGGGTACATTGGATACGCAGTATTTT. Translated: CAIRRGGTLDTQYF.

To note about this clone: Additional DNA sequences in this sample encode the identical CDR3. The chain employs TRBV10-3 and TRBJ1-1; D is ambiguous. Trimming removed 6 bases from V and 1 base from J, with 6 bases in between. Per germline, CDR1 ENHRY and CDR2 SYGVKD. This CDR3 is 12 amino acids long. The DNA of the CDR3 is TGTGCCATCAGAGGAGCGAACACTGAAGCTTTCTTT. This gives the protein CAIRGANTEAFF.

The chain combines TRBV5-4 with TRBJ2-6, with D maybe TRBD2 (6 bases). The CDR3 runs 17 residues. Trimming took 3 bases from V and 0 from J, leaving 13 bases between them. Germline V gene lookup returns CDR1 SGHNT and CDR2 YYREEE (reference sequence). The CDR3 DNA reads as TGTGCCAGCAGCTCATTAGCGGAAGGCTCTGGGGCCAACGTCCTGACTTTC. Translating it yields CASSSLAEGSGANVLTF.

J is TRBJ2-1 and V is TRBV6-5; D perhaps matches TRBD2 (6 bases). The CDR3 consists of 12 residues. CDR1 is MNHEY, CDR2 SVGAGI, per germline. V lost 10 bases to trimming and J lost 7 bases, with 14 bases between them. The CDR3 nucleotides are TGTGCCATGCTCGGGACTCGGAATGAGCAGTTCTTC. It encodes CAMLGTRNEQFF.

CDR3 amino acids: CSARGQAEQYF. CDR3 coding DNA: TGCAGTGCTAGAGGGCAGGCCGAGCAGTACTTC. The V gene is TRBV20-1, the J gene TRBJ2-7; no firm D call. Trimming pared 1 base from V and 6 bases from J, leaving 7 bases between. CDR3 length: 11 residues. Germline loops: CDR1 DFQATT, CDR2 SNEGSKA (reference sequence).

The rearrangement joins TRBV4-1 to TRBJ2-7, with D maybe TRBD2 (5 bases). Trimming pared 1 base from V and 6 bases from J, leaving 13 bases between. Germline assignment: CDR1 MGHRA and CDR2 YSYEKL. This CDR3 spans 14 amino acids. The CDR3 protein is CASSQVGLPGEQYF. The CDR3 DNA sequence: TGCGCCAGCAGCCAAGTAGGACTTCCTGGCGAGCAGTACTTC.

The genes are TRBV5-4 and TRBJ1-4; TRBD1 is a possible D gene (5 bases). The CDR3 extends over 16 amino acids. The V gene's germline CDR1 is SGHNT and CDR2 YYREEE (reference sequence). The V end was cut by 4 bases, the J end by 0 bases, with 13 bases between. CDR3 in DNA: TGTGCCAGCAGCCCTACGATGACAGCAACTAATGAAAAACTGTTTTTT. Translated: CASSPTMTATNEKLFF.

The rearrangement joins TRBV28 to TRBJ1-1; 11 positions match TRBD1. There are 14 residues in the CDR3. The J segment lost 11 bases and the V segment lost 5 bases, leaving 10 bases of the junction unmatched. The germline V gene encodes CDR1 MDHEN and CDR2 SYDVKM. The CDR3 region has the DNA TGTGCCAGCAGTAGGGGTGGACAGGGGGCGAGGGCTTTCTTT. It encodes CASSRGGQGARAFF.

The V and J genes are TRBV5-8 and TRBJ2-7; 8 nucleotides align to TRBD2. The junction had 5 bases not matched to a gene; V was cut back by 1 base and J by 5 bases. The CDR3 totals 14 residues. CDR1 and CDR2 from the germline V gene are SGHTS and YDEGEE. CDR3 DNA: TGTGCCAGCAGCTTGAGCGGGAGTAGAGACGAGCAGTACTTC. It yields the protein CASSLSGSRDEQYF.

V and J are TRBV5-1 and TRBJ1-4, with D possibly matching TRBD1 (5 bases). V was pared by 0 bases and J by 7 bases, with 10 bases between. Germline CDR1 and CDR2: SGHRS and YFSETQ. The CDR3 is made up of 14 amino acids. CDR3 DNA: TGCGCCAGCAGCTTGGGGCAGGGAGGTGAAAAACTGTTTTTT. Translating it yields CASSLGQGGEKLFF.

This chain links TRBV3-1 (or the pseudogene TRBV3-2) with TRBJ1-3, with 7 positions matching TRBD1. Germline V gene data show CDR1 as LGHDT and CDR2 as YNNKEL (reference sequence). V lost 5 bases to trimming and J lost 7 bases; unmatched junction nucleotides: 5. This CDR3 spans 13 amino acids. The CDR3 here is CASSASTGNTIYF. The CDR3 coding sequence is TGTGCCAGCAGCGCCTCGACAGGGAACACCATATATTTT.

The chain is built from TRBV18 and TRBJ1-4; maybe TRBD1 (5 bases). The germline V gene encodes CDR1 KGHSH and CDR2 LQKENI. The CDR3 consists of 14 residues. Trimming took off 1 base at V and 7 bases at J, with 10 bases between the two ends. CDR3 amino acids: CASSPLRGGEKLFF. CDR3 DNA: TGTGCCAGCTCACCACTTAGGGGCGGTGAAAAACTGTTTTTT.

This chain joins TRBV4-2 and TRBJ2-5; TRBD2 agrees at 13 bases. This CDR3 region has 16 residues. The V segment lost 1 base and the J segment 5 bases; nucleotides outside the gene matches: 4. In germline, CDR1 is LGHNA, CDR2 YNFKEQ. The CDR3 nucleotides are TGTGCCAGCAGCCAAGCGGGACTAGCGGGGATGGAGACCCAGTACTTC. Amino acids: CASSQAGLAGMETQYF.

The CDR3 nucleotides are TGCGCCAGCAGCTGGACTAGCCCAATGGACTACAATGAGCAGTTCTTC. As protein: CASSWTSPMDYNEQFF. The rearrangement joins TRBV5-1 to TRBJ2-1; 8 bases match TRBD2. V was pared by 3 bases and J by 3 bases, with 8 bases of the junction left unmatched. Germline V gene data show CDR1 as SGHRS and CDR2 as YFSETQ. The CDR3 totals 16 residues.

The V gene is TRBV9, the J gene TRBJ2-5; D gene unclear. The germline V gene encodes CDR1 SGDLS and CDR2 YYNGEE. CDR3 size: 12 residues. With 3 bases removed from V and 5 bases from J, the gap between germline ends came to 8 bases. CDR3 residues: CASSAAEETQYF. DNA of the CDR3: TGTGCCAGCAGCGCCGCCGAGGAGACCCAGTACTTC.

The J gene is TRBJ2-3, the V gene TRBV2; 8 bases fit TRBD2. Per the germline V gene, CDR1 is SNHLY and CDR2 is FYNNEI. This CDR3 has 14 amino acids. The V gene end was trimmed by 7 bases and the J gene end by 4 bases; junction bases not matched to a gene: 7. The CDR3 here is CASKYGGRSDTQYF. The CDR3, as DNA: TGTGCCAGCAAGTATGGCGGGAGGTCAGATACGCAGTATTTT. Drawing the rest from reference TRBV2 and TRBJ2-3, the complete variable domain is EPEVTQTPSHQVTQMGQEVILRCVPISNHLYFYWYRQILGQKVEFLVSFYNNEISEKSEIFDDQFSVERPDGSNFTLKIRSTKLEDSAMYFCASKYGGRSDTQYFGPGTRLTVL.

The gene calls are TRBV6-5 and TRBJ1-2; D unclear. Trimming pared 5 bases from V and 4 bases from J, leaving 8 bases between. Germline V gene lookup returns CDR1 MNHEY and CDR2 SVGAGI. The CDR3 length is 12 residues. CDR3 nucleotides: TGTGCCAGCAGTCGAGATTTCTATGGCTACACCTTC. It yields the protein CASSRDFYGYTF.

J is TRBJ2-1 and V is TRBV4-3, with TRBD2 matching over 9 bases. Germline trimming cut 3 bases from V and 12 bases from J; bases unmatched to any gene: 15. Germline V gene data show CDR1 as LGHNA and CDR2 as YSLEER. There are 16 residues in the CDR3. This CDR3 is CASSQSLAGVTMTQFF. The CDR3 bases are TGCGCCAGCAGCCAGTCCTTAGCGGGAGTAACAATGACGCAGTTCTTC.

CDR3 loop: CASSQEGRPAGGYTF. The CDR3 nucleotides read TGTGCCAGCAGCCAAGAGGGTCGGCCGGCGGGAGGCTACACCTTC. This chain links TRBV3-1 (or the pseudogene TRBV3-2) with TRBJ1-2; D gene ambiguous. The V gene lost 0 bases and the J gene lost 8 bases, with 16 bases spanning the gap. CDR1 is LGHDT and CDR2 is YNNKEL in the germline V gene (reference sequence). This CDR3 is built from 15 residues.

The chain uses TRBV27 and TRBJ2-1, with D possibly matching TRBD1 (5 bases). Trimming cost V 6 bases and J 6 bases, with 12 bases left between them. There are 13 residues in the CDR3. Germline CDR1 and CDR2: MNHEY and SMNVEV (reference sequence). CDR3 DNA sequence: TGTGCCAGCAGGACCTCAGGGCCCAATGAGCAGTTCTTC. It specifies CASRTSGPNEQFF.

A single count supports this clone. The chain employs TRBV4-1 and TRBJ2-2; D perhaps matches TRBD2 (6 bases). CDR1 and CDR2 from the germline V gene are MGHRA and YSYEKL. The CDR3 is made up of 15 amino acids. The V end lost 1 base, the J end lost 3 bases, and 9 bases lay between the germline ends. The CDR3 loop is CASSQVTGDTGELFF. CDR3 bases: TGCGCCAGCAGCCAAGTGACGGGAGACACCGGGGAGCTGTTTTTT.

The chain employs TRBV27 and TRBJ2-7; D may be TRBD2 (5 bases). The germline CDR1 and CDR2 sequences are MNHEY and SMNVEV (reference sequence). V shed 4 bases and J shed 3 bases, with 7 bases lying between them. The CDR3 length is 12 residues. The CDR3 loop reads CASSSGFYEQYF. As DNA, the CDR3 is TGTGCCAGCAGTTCGGGGTTCTACGAGCAGTACTTC.

The chain combines TRBV19 with TRBJ1-1; 8 positions agree with TRBD1. In germline, CDR1 is LNHDA, CDR2 SQIVND (reference sequence). CDR3 size: 17 residues. J lost 4 bases, V lost 6 bases, and 16 bases had no gene match. The CDR3 protein is CASSLRGKTGVGTEAFF. In DNA, the CDR3 is TGTGCCAGTAGCCTACGAGGGAAGACAGGGGTTGGCACTGAAGCTTTCTTT.

The V and J genes are TRBV18 and TRBJ2-5; D not certain. This CDR3 has 14 amino acids. V dropped 4 bases and J dropped 0 bases, with 9 bases sitting between them. Germline CDR1 and CDR2: KGHSH and LQKENI. The CDR3 DNA reads TGTGCCAGCTCACGGCTAGGTGACCAAGAGACCCAGTACTTC. It specifies CASSRLGDQETQYF.

This sequence joins TRBV6-6 and TRBJ2-2; D may be TRBD2 (5 bases). This CDR3 comprises 15 residues. The ends were cut back, 0 bases at V and 8 bases at J, with 13 bases in the middle. Germline-derived CDR1 and CDR2 are MNHNY and SVGAGI (reference sequence). CDR3 in amino acids: CASSYSTIPGGELFF. In nucleotides, the CDR3 is TGTGCCAGCAGTTACTCGACTATCCCTGGGGGGGAGCTGTTTTTT.

This chain joins TRBV4-1 and TRBJ2-7; TRBD2 aligns across 7 bases. V gave up 4 bases and J gave up 3 bases; unmatched junction bases: 9. Germline values: CDR1 MGHRA, CDR2 YSYEKL. The CDR3 sequence is 15 residues long. DNA of the CDR3: TGCGCCAGCAGCCCACTAGCGACTAGCAGCTACGAGCAGTACTTC. It encodes CASSPLATSSYEQYF.

The DNA of the CDR3 is TGTGCCAGCAGTTTTCTGGAAAAACTGTTTTTT. Residues: CASSFLEKLFF. V is TRBV28 and J is TRBJ1-4; D call uncertain. Germline V CDR1 and CDR2: MDHEN, SYDVKM. The V and J ends lost 3 bases and 8 bases respectively, with 4 bases between them. The CDR3 runs 11 residues.

This sequence joins TRBV24-1 and TRBJ1-5, with D maybe TRBD1 (5 bases). V dropped 6 bases and J dropped 0 bases, with 14 bases sitting between them. This CDR3 region has 16 residues. The germline gives CDR1 KGHDR, CDR2 SFDVKD. CDR3 sequence reads: CATSSSRVSSNQPQHF. The DNA of the CDR3 is TGTGCCACCAGTAGTTCCAGGGTTAGTAGCAATCAGCCCCAGCATTTT.